The clone carrying this TCR beta chain appeared once. Generated by immunoSEQ multiplex PCR, the TCRdb table keeps only in-frame clones and is missing some. The repertoire holds roughly 13,000 clones, 80% to 95% seen once, with 2.5% to 3% in the top ten. V dropped 4 bases and J dropped 6 bases, with 10 bases sitting between them. CDR3 length equals 13 residues. Germline CDR1 is MNHNS and CDR2 is SASEGT. These data are taken from a study of T cell changes during pregnancy in multiple sclerosis. The sequence was collected from a female donor in good health, enrolled as a control in a pregnancy study. The V call is TRBV6-1, the J call TRBJ1-5, with a possible D match to TRBD1 (6 bases). The sample in question was peripheral blood, obtained in the second trimester of pregnancy. The CDR3 coding sequence is TGTGCCAGCAGTGGAACAGGGACTCAGCCCCAGCATTTT. It yields the protein CASSGTGTQPQHF.